The 3 T cell receptor beta chains presented below share a single source sample, sequenced in a study of T-cell reconstitution after alpha-beta-depleted transplantation in children. Unique molecular identifiers were incorporated when the TCRbeta library was constructed. TCRdb re-derived calls from the PCR reads in MiXCR, one entry per CDR3 protein. Altogether approximately 300,000 distinct CDR3 sequences are present, roughly a tenth being singletons, with the ten largest covering less than 9%. Sequenced here: PBMCs, sampled before TCRalphabeta/CD19-depleted stem cell transplant. These receptors all come from a boy younger than two with acute myeloid leukemia, due to receive a stem cell transplant.

The J gene is TRBJ2-2, the V gene TRBV30; the D call may be TRBD1 or TRBD2 (5 bases each). Between the trimmed V and J ends, which lost 0 bases and 4 bases, there was a span of 18 bases. The CDR3 is 17 amino acids. Germline V lookup: CDR1 GTSNPN, CDR2 SVGIG (reference sequence). The CDR3: CAWSVFGARKSTGELFF. CDR3 bases: TGTGCCTGGAGTGTATTCGGGGCTAGGAAGAGCACCGGGGAGCTGTTTTTT.

This clonotype came up many times. The gene calls are TRBV10-2 and TRBJ2-7; weak D call: TRBD2 (5 bases). The CDR3 spans 16 residues. Germline values: CDR1 WSHSY, CDR2 SAAADI. Trimming removed 0 bases at V and 4 bases at J, with 16 bases between. CDR3 coding DNA: TGCGCCAGCAGTGAGTCATGGCGGGTGGGCCCATACGAGCAGTACTTC. Its protein product is CASSESWRVGPYEQYF.

The sample holds many counts of this clonotype. The chain carries TRBV12-3 or TRBV12-4 and TRBJ2-7; TRBD2 matches 12 bases. J was trimmed by 2 bases and V by 4 bases; bases with no gene match: 9. The CDR3 extends over 17 amino acids. The CDR3, as DNA: TGTGCCAGCAGTTCCCATGGACTAGCGGGGAACACCTACGAGCAGTACTTC. Its translation: CASSSHGLAGNTYEQYF.